This TCR beta chain was identified in a study of blood T cell repertoires in COVID-19. Overall study: PBMCs, B-cell-depleted T cells, or T cells provided the cDNA or gDNA that made up the material.

In the original processing: Amplification with reference gene primers provided the estimates of nucleated cell counts. Sequenced by immunoSEQ multiplex PCR; TCRdb stores in-frame clones only, minus some. That table furnishes V, J and clone size, whereas the DNA furnished D and trimming. The sample comprises 200,000 to 250,000 clones, 88% of which are singletons, and around 3.6% rests with the top ten. Participant-reported clinical history was the basis for cohort assignment. Those designated as exposed participants met a COVID-19 case within 2 weeks before study entry. V lost 3 bases and J lost 5, with 13 bases in between. The length of the CDR3 is 14 residues. Germline CDR1 and CDR2: DFQATT and SNEGSKA (reference sequence).

The source of this sequence is a woman in her 30s who had been exposed to COVID-19. Sequencing was done on a sample of PBMCs or T cells enriched from blood (not recorded which). This chain connects TRBV20-1 to TRBJ1-4, with unresolved D. The CDR3 DNA reads TGCAGTGCTAGTTCCCCCCACTGGAATGAAAAACTGTTTTTT. It yields the protein CSASSPHWNEKLFF.